The next 31 T cell receptor beta chains were all read from a single sample in a study of CD8 T cells in ankylosing spondylitis. Notes on the study in general: Seemingly characteristic of ankylosing spondylitis blood was a TCR beta motif consisting of eight highly homologous variants.

TCRdb re-derived calls from the 5' RACE reads in MiXCR, one entry per CDR3 protein. The sample holds 670,000 or so distinct CDR3 sequences; about 20% are singletons and the top ten take approximately 18%. These receptors' targets are unknown. The sample was blood, either unsorted or a sorted T cell fraction (not recorded which). Receptor source: a male donor with ankylosing spondylitis.

This chain links TRBV10-3 with TRBJ2-5, with 8 bases lining up with TRBD2. Looked up from germline, CDR1 is ENHRY and CDR2 is SYGVKD. The V segment lost 9 bases and the J segment 3 bases; nucleotides outside the gene matches: 6. The CDR3 has 13 residues. The DNA of the CDR3 is TGTGCCATACTAGCGGCGATAGAAGAGACCCAGTACTTC. Translated: CAILAAIEETQYF.

This clonotype has more than one count but fewer than ten. This chain links TRBV6-1 with TRBJ2-1; 11 bases fit TRBD1. J gave up 3 bases and V 5 bases, and 3 bases lay outside the gene matches. CDR3 length: 15 residues. CDR1 MNHNS and CDR2 SASEGT come from the germline V gene. The CDR3 nucleotides are TGTGCCAGCAGTATAGGGACAGGGGGCTACAATGAGCAGTTCTTC. This gives the protein CASSIGTGGYNEQFF.

The genes are TRBV12-3 or TRBV12-4 and TRBJ1-4; 9 bases agree with TRBD1. The length of the CDR3 is 14 residues. Trimming at V came to 7 bases and at J to 8 bases, leaving 8 bases not matched to a gene. DNA for the CDR3: TGTGCCAGCACCCTACAGGGGGCTGGAGAAAAACTGTTTTTT. This codes for CASTLQGAGEKLFF.

This clonotype has just a few counts. V usage is TRBV27 and J usage is TRBJ2-1; D ambiguous. The germline V and J ends were trimmed by 3 bases and 4 bases, with 7 bases remaining between them. From germline, CDR1 is MNHEY and CDR2 SMNVEV (reference sequence). The CDR3 covers 13 residues. CDR3 loop: CASSFNLYNEQFF. CDR3 coding DNA: TGTGCCAGCAGTTTCAATCTATACAATGAGCAGTTCTTC.

The sample holds a few counts of this clonotype. The chain recombines TRBV18 with TRBJ2-7; D gene unclear. V lost 2 bases and J lost 0, with 11 bases in between. Per the germline V gene, CDR1 is KGHSH and CDR2 is LQKENI. The CDR3 runs 15 residues. The CDR3 DNA sequence: TGTGCCAGCTCACCATCCGGGCCCATCTCCTACGAGCAGTACTTC. This codes for CASSPSGPISYEQYF.

This clonotype was recorded many times. V and J are TRBV12-3 or TRBV12-4 and TRBJ2-1, with 8 bases aligning to TRBD2. This CDR3 has 16 residues. The V gene end was trimmed by 3 bases and the J gene end by 4 bases; junction bases not matched to a gene: 8. The CDR3, as DNA: TGTGCCAGCAGTTTGATCGGGAGGGCCGGTTACAATGAGCAGTTCTTC. Protein sequence: CASSLIGRAGYNEQFF.

V is TRBV20-1 and J is TRBJ1-1; D not certain. The germline CDR1 and CDR2 sequences are DFQATT and SNEGSKA (reference sequence). This CDR3 comprises 11 residues. V was cut by 3 bases and J by 5 bases, with 7 bases left in between. The CDR3: CSASLRTEAFF. The CDR3 nucleotides read TGCAGTGCTAGTTTGAGGACTGAAGCTTTCTTT.

The CDR3 loop reads CASRPQGREQFF. CDR3 DNA sequence: TGTGCCAGCAGACCGCAGGGGAGGGAGCAGTTCTTC. The chain recombines TRBV11-2 with TRBJ2-1; D tentatively reads TRBD1 or TRBD2 (6 bases each). The CDR3 is made up of 12 amino acids. Germline values: CDR1 SGHAT, CDR2 FQNNGV. Trimming removed 6 bases at V and 10 bases at J, with 13 bases between.

The chain uses TRBV6-1 and TRBJ2-1; no clear D. Germline CDR1 reads MNHNS; CDR2 reads SASEGT. V dropped 7 bases and J dropped 4 bases, with 14 bases sitting between them. This CDR3 has 14 residues. Here the CDR3 DNA reads TGTGCCAGCATCCGGACCTGGGGTTACAATGAGCAGTTCTTC. Translating it yields CASIRTWGYNEQFF.

J is TRBJ1-3 and V is TRBV11-2; D is unclear. V was trimmed by 5 bases and J by 0 bases, leaving 8 bases between them. Germline-derived CDR1 and CDR2 are SGHAT and FQNNGV. The CDR3 extends over 14 amino acids. CDR3 nucleotide sequence: TGTGCCAGCAGCCCCCATGGCTCTGGAAACACCATATATTTT. This translates into CASSPHGSGNTIYF.

The CDR3 here is CASTGHGTSGGEQFF. CDR3 in DNA: TGTGCCAGCACCGGTCACGGGACTAGCGGAGGTGAGCAGTTCTTC. The chain is built from TRBV25-1 and TRBJ2-1; 11 nucleotides match TRBD2. The CDR3 is 15 residues long. V was pared by 7 bases and J by 9 bases, with 11 bases of the junction left unmatched. The germline gives CDR1 MGHDK, CDR2 SYGVNS.

The chain couples TRBV10-3 to TRBJ2-2; D not certain. The CDR3 is 14 amino acids. CDR1 and CDR2 (germline): ENHRY, SYGVKD. Trimming took 3 bases from V and 5 from J, leaving 10 bases between them. For the CDR3, the DNA is TGTGCCATCAGTGATGCCAAAGTGACCGGGGAGCTGTTTTTT. Its protein product is CAISDAKVTGELFF.

This clonotype came up a few times. This chain joins TRBV5-1 and TRBJ2-1, with 14 bases identical to TRBD2. Germline-derived CDR1 and CDR2 are SGHRS and YFSETQ. This CDR3 has 17 residues. V dropped 3 bases and J dropped 8; count of bases not matched to a gene: 10. The DNA of the CDR3 is TGCGCCAGCAGCTCTAGACTAGCGGGAGGGCCTACTGATGAGCAGTTCTTC. Translating it yields CASSSRLAGGPTDEQFF.

The chain has TRBV12-3 or TRBV12-4 and TRBJ2-3; weak D call: TRBD2 (6 bases). The V and J ends lost 3 bases and 4 bases respectively, with 14 bases between them. The CDR3 loop spans 15 amino acids. The chain's CDR3 is CASSFGGLLPDTQYF. CDR3 nucleotide sequence: TGTGCCAGCAGTTTTGGGGGACTGTTACCAGATACGCAGTATTTT.

This clonotype was counted between two and nine times. The gene calls are TRBV10-3 and TRBJ1-1, with a weak D call TRBD1 (5 bases). The length of the CDR3 is 14 residues. CDR1 and CDR2 from the germline V gene are ENHRY and SYGVKD. The V end was cut by 5 bases, the J end by 0 bases, with 10 bases between. The CDR3 here is CAISLQGVNTEAFF. CDR3 bases: TGTGCCATCAGTTTGCAGGGCGTGAACACTGAAGCTTTCTTT.

This chain uses TRBV6-5 with TRBJ1-5, with TRBD1 matching over 8 bases. The CDR3 contains 16 residues. V shed 4 bases, J shed 2 bases, and the junction held 7 bases outside the gene matches. From germline, CDR1 is MNHEY and CDR2 SVGAGI. CDR3 sequence (DNA): TGTGCCAGCAGTTCCACCGACAGGGGAGGCAATCAGCCCCAGCATTTT. Its protein is CASSSTDRGGNQPQHF.

V usage is TRBV3-1 and J usage is TRBJ1-1; TRBD1 aligns across 9 bases. The CDR3 has 14 residues. The trim removed 3 bases at V and 5 bases at J, leaving 4 bases unmatched. Germline V gene data show CDR1 as LGHDT and CDR2 as YNNKEL (reference sequence). This CDR3 reads CASSHGQGSTEAFF. CDR3 bases: TGTGCCAGCAGCCATGGACAGGGGAGTACTGAAGCTTTCTTT.

This clonotype came up many times. This sequence joins TRBV7-2 and TRBJ2-3; D call uncertain. V gave up 5 bases and J gave up 0 bases, with 9 bases separating them. The germline CDR1 and CDR2 sequences are SGHTA and FQGNSA. This CDR3 contains 14 residues. The chain's CDR3 is CASSPTTSTDTQYF. CDR3 coding DNA: TGTGCCAGCAGCCCGACGACTAGCACAGATACGCAGTATTTT.

This clonotype was picked up a small number of times. This chain links TRBV11-2 with TRBJ2-2; D is possibly TRBD2 (5 bases). This CDR3 comprises 12 residues. CDR1 and CDR2 (germline): SGHAT, FQNNGV. The V gene lost 7 bases and the J gene lost 13 bases, with 16 bases spanning the gap. The CDR3 DNA is TGTGCCAGCAACCCTTCGTGGCTAGCGCTGTTTTTT. Amino acids: CASNPSWLALFF.

This clonotype occurred a few times. The chain links TRBV7-2 to TRBJ2-5, with D perhaps matching TRBD1 (6 bases). CDR1 is SGHTA and CDR2 is FQGNSA in the germline V gene. Between the trimmed V and J ends, which lost 6 bases and 2 bases, there was a span of 10 bases. This CDR3 has 13 residues. The CDR3 sequence is CASRRTVQETQYF. DNA for the CDR3: TGTGCCAGCAGACGGACAGTTCAAGAGACCCAGTACTTC.

Here the CDR3 DNA reads TGTGCCAGCAGTCCAGAGGGGGCCCTTAGCACAGATACGCAGTATTTT. Amino acid sequence: CASSPEGALSTDTQYF. J is TRBJ2-3 and V is TRBV12-3 or TRBV12-4; 7 bases agree with TRBD1. V dropped 5 bases and J dropped 0; count of bases not matched to a gene: 8. This CDR3 has 16 amino acids.

This chain joins TRBV5-6 and TRBJ2-1, with D uncertain. The CDR3 sequence is 12 residues long. V lost 2 bases and J 6 bases, leaving 6 bases between the germline ends. From germline, CDR1 is SGHDT and CDR2 YYEEEE. Here the CDR3 DNA reads TGTGCCAGCAGCTTTTTCTTCAATGAGCAGTTCTTC. Translating gives CASSFFFNEQFF.

In its sample, this clonotype was seen a few times. The chain recombines TRBV27 with TRBJ2-5; D call uncertain. The ends were cut back, 4 bases at V and 5 bases at J, with 11 bases in the middle. The CDR3 length is 13 residues. Germline CDR1 reads MNHEY; CDR2 reads SMNVEV (reference sequence). DNA for the CDR3: TGTGCCAGCAGTTGGATCAAGGAGGAGACCCAGTACTTC. It is translated as CASSWIKEETQYF.

This chain connects TRBV27 to TRBJ1-1; the D gene is possibly TRBD1 (5 bases). Per the germline V gene, CDR1 is MNHEY and CDR2 is SMNVEV (reference sequence). V was cut by 4 bases and J by 6 bases, with 9 bases left in between. This CDR3 has 12 amino acids. The chain's CDR3 is CASSSYRSEAFF. The CDR3 DNA sequence: TGTGCCAGCAGTTCCTACAGGTCTGAAGCTTTCTTT.

This clonotype has a handful of counts. The chain employs TRBV28 and TRBJ1-6; D is uncertain. This CDR3 contains 12 residues. Germline CDR1 is MDHEN and CDR2 is SYDVKM. The V gene lost 9 bases and the J gene lost 9 bases, with 12 bases spanning the gap. DNA of the CDR3: TGTGCCAGTCGCCTCCCAGTTTCACCCCTCCACTTT. Translated, it gives CASRLPVSPLHF.

The V gene is TRBV12-3 or TRBV12-4, the J gene TRBJ2-3; D is perhaps TRBD1 (6 bases). Trimming cost V 4 bases and J 2 bases, with 13 bases left between them. CDR3 length: 15 residues. CDR3 region: CASSSARGTTDTQYF. CDR3 nucleotides: TGTGCCAGCAGTTCTGCCAGGGGCACCACAGATACGCAGTATTTT.

The rearrangement uses TRBV28 and TRBJ2-7, with 10 bases matching TRBD2. V was pared by 5 bases and J by 3 bases, with 10 bases of the junction left unmatched. Germline values: CDR1 MDHEN, CDR2 SYDVKM. This CDR3 has 16 residues. In DNA, the CDR3 is TGTGCCAGCAGTACCGCTAGCGGGAGAGGACTCTACGAGCAGTACTTC. As protein: CASSTASGRGLYEQYF.

This clonotype was counted only a few times. The V call is TRBV18, the J call TRBJ2-3, with TRBD2 as a possible D gene (7 bases). Between the trimmed V and J ends, which lost 2 bases and 9 bases, there was a span of 15 bases. The CDR3 is made up of 14 amino acids. From germline, CDR1 is KGHSH and CDR2 LQKENI. The CDR3 protein is CASSPSGGLPTQYF. CDR3 coding DNA: TGTGCCAGCTCACCATCGGGGGGCCTACCCACGCAGTATTTT.

J is TRBJ2-7 and V is TRBV6-5; 13 bases are shared with TRBD2. V lost 2 bases to trimming and J lost 6 bases; unmatched junction nucleotides: 10. Germline-derived CDR1 and CDR2 are MNHEY and SVGAGI. The CDR3 is made up of 17 amino acids. The CDR3 DNA follows: TGTGCCAGCAGTTACGGACTAGCGGGAGATTATGGTGGCGAGCAGTACTTC. Amino acids: CASSYGLAGDYGGEQYF.

The J gene is TRBJ2-7, the V gene TRBV2; 8 bases are a match to TRBD1. CDR1 is SNHLY, CDR2 FYNNEI, per germline. After removal of 6 bases from V and 3 bases from J, the junction contained 4 bases not matched to a gene. This CDR3 has 13 amino acids. The CDR3 nucleotides read TGTGCCAGCAGGAGACAGGGGAACTACGAGCAGTACTTC. This codes for CASRRQGNYEQYF.

The CDR3 protein is CASSPPDTTLYNEQFF. DNA for the CDR3: TGTGCCAGCAGCCCCCCAGACACAACGCTATACAATGAGCAGTTCTTC. The chain has TRBV11-2 and TRBJ2-1; unclear D gene. Trimming removed 5 bases from V and 4 bases from J, with 18 bases in between. The length of the CDR3 is 16 residues. Germline values: CDR1 SGHAT, CDR2 FQNNGV.